These T cell receptor beta chains were read from a single sample in a study of shared clonotypes between healthy human individuals. Only in-frame clones appear in the TCRdb table, and some are missing; sequencing was by immunoSEQ multiplex PCR. The sample lists 2 million to 3 million clones, over 85% seen once, with roughly 0.13% in the top ten. The specimen sequenced was naive CD4+ T cells sorted from blood. These receptors came from a man aged 18 to 35 in good health. Each CDR3 is given without its conserved first and last residue. Each record gives: V gene, J gene, CDR3 protein.

>TRBV4-2|TRBJ2-7
ASSQDASGGAYEQY
>TRBV2|TRBJ1-3
ASSEGRVGNTIY
>TRBV6-5|TRBJ2-7
ASSDYEQY
>TRBV30|TRBJ1-6
AWSPGESPLH
>TRBV5-4|TRBJ2-7
ASSLSTTYEQY
>TRBV28|TRBJ1-4
ASVDSATNEKLF
>TRBV18|TRBJ2-3
ASSPKQSTDTQY
>TRBV7-2|TRBJ2-5
ASSLGGRAEETQY
>TRBV28|TRBJ1-6
ASTPIRTSNSPLH
>TRBV5-1|TRBJ2-7
ASSSNRGRNEQY
>TRBV5-3|TRBJ1-2
ARSLLPQGTTNNYGYT
>TRBV27|TRBJ2-7
ASPPLHEQY
>TRBV7-2|TRBJ2-3
ASSLVSAGGPSFRDTQY
>TRBV18|TRBJ1-6
ASSRTGASNSPLH
>TRBV7-2|TRBJ2-3
ASSLAYYGTPRLQY
>TRBV6-1|TRBJ2-7
ASELAGALYEQY
>TRBV29-1|TRBJ1-3
SVEKSGTQNTIY
>TRBV19|TRBJ1-4
ASNTGGVYEKLF
>TRBV5-4|TRBJ2-7
ASSLVAGGPSEQY
>TRBV11-3|TRBJ2-7
ASSPNPAGEQY
>TRBV19|TRBJ1-2
ASSRTGVNYGYT
>TRBV7-6|TRBJ2-1
ASSLRSAESYNEQF
>TRBV4-2|TRBJ1-6
ASRKEPGEGSPLH
>TRBV19|TRBJ1-2
ASSLSLGGYT
>TRBV10-1|TRBJ2-2
ASSEEGRKDTGELF
>TRBV5-4|TRBJ2-2
ASSTRQTNTGELF